In this sample, the clone carrying this T cell receptor beta chain turned up many times. The data were taken from a study of T cells after yellow fever vaccination. Study-level findings and limits: The secondary response was weaker but peaked faster, day 5 versus 15. The presence of abundant clonotypes contaminating from the bulk population was possible in FACS-sorted repertoires. The booster response re-showed most primary clones: approximately 95% CD4, approximately 90% CD8.

One entry per CDR3 protein, called by TCRdb with MiXCR from the 5' RACE reads. This table holds about 20,000 distinct CDR3 sequences, around 5.5% found once. Germline lookup yields CDR1 SGHRS and CDR2 YFSETQ. The CDR3 runs 14 residues. Trimming left V 0 bases short and J 4 bases short, with 7 bases between. The receptor was derived from a man younger than 30 who received the YFV17D yellow fever vaccine. This sample comprised PBMCs, either bulk or a sorted T-cell subset (CD4+, CD8+, memory, or dextramer-sorted; not recorded which), obtained approximately 47 days after the first yellow fever vaccination. The rearrangement joins TRBV5-1 to TRBJ2-2, with D unresolved. CDR3 nucleotides: TGCGCCAGCAGCTTGGACAGACCCACCGGGGAGCTGTTTTTT. It specifies CASSLDRPTGELFF.